This entry features one T cell receptor (beta chain) sequence. This entry is derived from a study of shared clonotypes between healthy human individuals. CDR1 and CDR2 from the germline V gene are MDHEN and SYDVKM. V lost 5 bases and J 16 bases, leaving 21 bases between the germline ends. The CDR3 has 13 amino acids. Assay execution proceeded at the deep level. Only in-frame clones appear in the TCRdb table, and some are missing; sequencing was by immunoSEQ multiplex PCR. The sample has about 2.1 million clones; 80% to 95% are singletons. Cells designated naive CD8 were CD45RO-negative and were positively selected for CCR7, with terminally differentiated effector memory CD45RA+ cells excluded.

The sequenced material came from naive CD8+ T cells from PBMCs. The sequence was obtained from a man in his late teens or twenties in good health. Some clones in this sample may be carry-over from other donors' samples. The chain links TRBV28 to TRBJ2-1; possibly TRBD2 for D (6 bases). This chain's CDR3 is CASSSPLAEGPFF. The CDR3 DNA reads as TGTGCCAGCAGTAGCCCATTAGCGGAAGGCCCTTTCTTC.